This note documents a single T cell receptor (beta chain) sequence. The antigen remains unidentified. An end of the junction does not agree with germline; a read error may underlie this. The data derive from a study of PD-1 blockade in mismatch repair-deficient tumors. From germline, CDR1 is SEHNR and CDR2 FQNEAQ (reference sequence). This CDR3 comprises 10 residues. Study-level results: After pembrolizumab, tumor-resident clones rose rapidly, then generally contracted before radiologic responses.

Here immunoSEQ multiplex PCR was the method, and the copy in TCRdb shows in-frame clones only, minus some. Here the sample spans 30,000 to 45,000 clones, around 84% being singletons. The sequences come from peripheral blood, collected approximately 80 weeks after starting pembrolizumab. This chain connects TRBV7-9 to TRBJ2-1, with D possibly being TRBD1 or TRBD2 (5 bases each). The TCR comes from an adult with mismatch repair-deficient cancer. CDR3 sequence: CAWGPTEAVF. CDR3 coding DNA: TGTGCCTGGGGCCCAACCGAAGCGGTCTTC.